This T cell receptor beta chain was captured by sequencing in a study of T cell responses to AZD1222 COVID-19 vaccine (dated by TCRdb to about 2021). Some background on the complete study: AZD1222 recipients whose second dose came at about 4 weeks and those whose second dose came at about 12 weeks were combined into one group, since spike-specific TCR depth and breadth did not differ between the two schedules. Enrollment into the trials was organized by age into subgroups of 18-55, 56-69 and 70-plus years, and those subgroups contained approximately 160, 26 and 62 TCR-sequenced participants, respectively. A total of roughly 240 trial participants underwent TCR sequencing, of whom about 210 received two doses of AZD1222 and about 25 received two doses of the MenACWY control vaccine.

General findings and caveats noted by the study authors: Participants were mostly white British, with more females than males. The authors suggested clonal diversity may have been underestimated. In the small 56-69-year group, the increase in depth fell short of significance, most likely because of low power. Conclusions about previously exposed vaccinees are limited because only five to seven AZD1222 recipients were SARS-CoV-2 seropositive at baseline. Reportedly, close to half of the unique spike-specific TCRs recognized epitopes lying outside the regions that are mutated in the B.1.351 and B.1.1.7 variants. A significant rise in spike-specific TCR breadth and depth was observed after two AZD1222 doses relative to day 0 and relative to MenACWY recipients. CD4 TCRs associated with the vaccine covered the entire spike protein, and the dominant responses were in regions 160-218 and 743-854. Because no day 14 peak-response samples were available, the repertoires could be characterized only after the peak T cell response.

The sample's time point label, decoded: baseline before first vaccination. The vaccinee samples were drawn from two UK trials, COV001 and COV002, one of which was a single-blind randomized controlled phase 2/3 trial testing AZD1222 (ChAdOx1 nCoV-19) in healthy adults. Trial participant PBMC samples were collected at day 0 and day 28 after the second dose for TCRbeta chain sequencing. Points on this clone: It lacks a known antigen. Base-call qualities are not available, and no considerably larger clone is one nucleotide away.

The CDR3 regions of human TCRbeta chains were analyzed by immunosequencing. Per the authors' processing: Repertoire TCRs were matched against a reference library of SARS-CoV-2-specific TCRs generated with the MIRA antigen-specificity platform. Breadth was defined as the fraction of unique TCRs that were SARS-CoV-2-associated. Depth was defined as the fraction of total T cells that were SARS-CoV-2-associated. Using the MIRA data, each spike-specific TCR was mapped to the spike region that the TCR reacts to and placed in a CD4 or CD8 class. Log10-transformed breadth and depth values were compared by one-way ANOVA with Sidak's multiple comparisons tests. TCRdb took over this immuneACCESS table, retaining in-frame rearrangements with V and J assigned. Such tables are incomplete; in checked studies, under half of the missing clones stem from an unresolved V gene, and the remainder is unexplained. V, J and clone size were drawn from that table, and D and trimming were deduced from the DNA. For this sample there are approximately 120,000 clones; around 90% appear just once. The ten largest clones represent 1.5% to 1.7% of the sample.

Clipping removes 2 bases from V and 7 bases from J, with 13 as the unmatched junction base count. Reading from cysteine to phenylalanine, the CDR3 counts 17 amino acids. Of the read, only the CDR3 DNA is kept; its 51 bases are in frame from base 1. CDR1 and CDR2, looked up from the germline V gene, are MNHNS and SASEGT. Specimen: peripheral blood, collected on day 0 of AZD1222 vaccination. The source of this sequence is an adult in good health. The sequence joins TRBV6-1 to TRBJ2-3; the central 9 bases match TRBD2. The CDR3 protein sequence reads: CASSESLAGGHLYTQYF. The base sequence is TGTGCCAGCAGTGAAAGTCTGGCGGGAGGGCACCTCTATACGCAGTATTTT.